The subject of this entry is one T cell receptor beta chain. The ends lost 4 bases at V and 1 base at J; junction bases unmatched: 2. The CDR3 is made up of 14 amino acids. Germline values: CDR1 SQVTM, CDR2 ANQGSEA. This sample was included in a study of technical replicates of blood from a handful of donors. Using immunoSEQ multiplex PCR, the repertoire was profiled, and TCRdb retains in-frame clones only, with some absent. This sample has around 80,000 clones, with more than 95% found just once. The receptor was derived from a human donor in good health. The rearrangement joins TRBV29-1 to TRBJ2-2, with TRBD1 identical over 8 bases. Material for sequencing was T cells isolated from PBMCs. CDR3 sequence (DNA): TGCAGCGTTGCCGGGACAGGGAACACCGGGGAGCTGTTTTTT. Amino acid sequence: CSVAGTGNTGELFF.